Listed below are T cell receptor beta chains from one sample, sequenced in a study of molecular identifiers for immune sequencing clone quantification. TCRdb called the PCR reads again in MiXCR, with one record for every CDR3 protein. The sample shows about 320,000 distinct CDR3 sequences, about a fifth of them seen only once. The sample consisted of naive CD8+ T cells from blood, with Jurkat cell RNA spiked in. Receptor source: a human donor in good health. Some libraries in this study had Jurkat cell RNA spiked in. Both conserved end residues are trimmed from each CDR3. Clone size is stated in some rows and not others, as once, few, many or a class when expanded.

j_call: TRBJ2-7; clone_size: many; v_call: TRBV2; cdr3_aa: ASSGKGTSGGPSYEQY
j_call: TRBJ2-7; clone_size: many; v_call: TRBV2; cdr3_aa: ASSEARYTSEHYEQY
j_call: TRBJ1-1; clone_size: few; v_call: TRBV18; cdr3_aa: ASSPPENTEAF
j_call: TRBJ2-7; clone_size: many; v_call: TRBV20-1; cdr3_aa: SAAPSRSYEQY
j_call: TRBJ2-7; clone_size: .; v_call: TRBV6-1; cdr3_aa: ASSEFQGVIYEQY
j_call: TRBJ1-1; clone_size: many; v_call: TRBV9; cdr3_aa: ASSALRGRGNTEAF
j_call: TRBJ2-3; clone_size: many; v_call: TRBV7-9; cdr3_aa: ASSPPSFTSTDTQY
j_call: TRBJ1-2; clone_size: many; v_call: TRBV7-9; cdr3_aa: ASSLDELDGSSGYGYT
j_call: TRBJ2-1; clone_size: many; v_call: TRBV30; cdr3_aa: ASGQGYYNEQF
j_call: TRBJ2-7; clone_size: few; v_call: TRBV20-1; cdr3_aa: SAGGWGDNPHVTGEQY
j_call: TRBJ2-1; clone_size: .; v_call: TRBV12-3/TRBV12-4; cdr3_aa: AGSLQGLAGFYNEQF
j_call: TRBJ2-7; clone_size: few; v_call: TRBV7-9; cdr3_aa: ASSLVGGSSYEQY
j_call: TRBJ2-5; clone_size: many; v_call: TRBV7-6; cdr3_aa: ASSLGTGLETQY
j_call: TRBJ2-1; clone_size: .; v_call: TRBV12-5; cdr3_aa: ASGLTHGTYNEQF
j_call: TRBJ2-7; clone_size: few; v_call: TRBV6-2/TRBV6-3; cdr3_aa: ASSYLTSGSHEQY
j_call: TRBJ2-7; clone_size: .; v_call: TRBV19; cdr3_aa: ASGAGTYEQY
j_call: TRBJ1-1; clone_size: many; v_call: TRBV7-2; cdr3_aa: ASTRGRGVAEAF
j_call: TRBJ1-2; clone_size: many; v_call: TRBV13; cdr3_aa: ASSLGRGQEPRYGYT
j_call: TRBJ2-3; clone_size: many; v_call: TRBV11-2; cdr3_aa: ASSLEHATDTQY
j_call: TRBJ2-1; clone_size: many; v_call: TRBV7-9; cdr3_aa: ASSSLEGGKEF
j_call: TRBJ1-4; clone_size: few; v_call: TRBV6-5; cdr3_aa: ASSYEVRTAEKLF
j_call: TRBJ2-6; clone_size: few; v_call: TRBV25-1; cdr3_aa: ASSDRGSGANVLT
j_call: TRBJ2-3; clone_size: many; v_call: TRBV7-9; cdr3_aa: ASSLLGQSSTDTQY
j_call: TRBJ2-7; clone_size: few; v_call: TRBV14; cdr3_aa: ASSQRQGYFSYEQY
j_call: TRBJ1-1; clone_size: many; v_call: TRBV5-4; cdr3_aa: ASSFLGAWGTEAF
j_call: TRBJ1-2; clone_size: many; v_call: TRBV5-4; cdr3_aa: ASSLPLAAGTIGIPGYT
j_call: TRBJ1-5; clone_size: many; v_call: TRBV20-1; cdr3_aa: SVTTRGYSNQPQH
j_call: TRBJ2-7; clone_size: few; v_call: TRBV19; cdr3_aa: ASSWTGVSYEQY
j_call: TRBJ1-1; clone_size: many; v_call: TRBV20-1; cdr3_aa: SANSFRGFGTEAF
j_call: TRBJ1-1; clone_size: .; v_call: TRBV7-9; cdr3_aa: ASSSRSTEDTEAF
j_call: TRBJ2-2; clone_size: .; v_call: TRBV20-1; cdr3_aa: SAPAGFIGELF
j_call: TRBJ2-5; clone_size: .; v_call: TRBV19; cdr3_aa: TSSLGRPETQY
j_call: TRBJ2-5; clone_size: many; v_call: TRBV30; cdr3_aa: AWEGRQETQY
j_call: TRBJ2-5; clone_size: .; v_call: TRBV7-6; cdr3_aa: ASSLATPGFKETQY
j_call: TRBJ1-5; clone_size: many; v_call: TRBV6-5; cdr3_aa: ASSPGYGNQPQH
j_call: TRBJ2-3; clone_size: many; v_call: TRBV11-2; cdr3_aa: ASSLGGRGTPHFTDTQY
j_call: TRBJ2-7; clone_size: many; v_call: TRBV4-1; cdr3_aa: ASSHGLESY